This T cell receptor (beta chain) appears in the sequencing data of a study of shared clonotypes between healthy human individuals. Study findings and constraints: The genetic and exposure-history diversity represented was limited by few donors.

Positively selected for CCR7, the CD45RO-negative cells used as naive CD8 cells excluded terminally differentiated effector memory CD45RA+ cells. Comment on this clone: Its antigen is still unknown.

The table came from immunoSEQ multiplex PCR; TCRdb's copy has only in-frame clones and leaves some out. Of about 2.1 million clones in the sample, roughly 95% were seen once. Germline CDR1 reads SGDLS; CDR2 reads YYNGEE. Trimming stripped 4 bases from V and 3 bases from J, with 10 bases between. The length of the CDR3 is 14 residues. The sample comprised naive CD8+ T cells from PBMCs. The chain employs TRBV9 and TRBJ1-4; a weak D match, TRBD1 (5 bases). This receptor was obtained from a man aged 18 to 30 in good health. Some clones in this sample may be carry-over from other donors' samples. The CDR3 reads CASSRGWPNEKLFF. As DNA, the CDR3 is TGTGCCAGCAGCAGGGGCTGGCCTAATGAAAAACTGTTTTTT.